The following is a T cell receptor (beta chain) sequence with its context. What it binds is not known. Data came from immunoSEQ multiplex PCR; TCRdb stores just in-frame clones and leaves some out. The sample lists 20,000 to 30,000 clones; around three quarters were seen once. Before the COVID-19 pandemic, during about 2011-2019, CD4+ T cells were taken from unexposed donors. After roughly ten days of culture, CD4+ T cells were isolated. As cell numbers allowed, unexposed-donor CD4+ T cells faced SARS-CoV-2 S/N and four cold-coronavirus spikes. PBMCs were plated at two million per well in IL-2-containing medium. The trim removed 5 bases at V and 1 base at J, leaving 6 bases unmatched. Looked up from germline, CDR1 is MGHRA and CDR2 is YSYEKL. This CDR3 has 15 amino acids. These data belong to a study of CD4 T cells in relation to SARS-CoV-2 and coronaviruses. Study-wide results and caveats: Each donor contributed either pre-pandemic or post-infection samples, not both. Roughly 65% of donors had memory CD4+ clonotypes crossrecognizing SARS-CoV-2 and common cold coronavirus spike.

This TCR was sampled from a human donor in good health. The chain joins TRBV4-1 to TRBJ2-5; 8 nucleotides align to TRBD1. The sequencing input was CD4+ T cells from PBMCs, cultured in vitro. CDR3 DNA: TGCGCCAGCAGCGGACGACAGGGGACCCAAGAGACCCAGTACTTC. Translating gives CASSGRQGTQETQYF.